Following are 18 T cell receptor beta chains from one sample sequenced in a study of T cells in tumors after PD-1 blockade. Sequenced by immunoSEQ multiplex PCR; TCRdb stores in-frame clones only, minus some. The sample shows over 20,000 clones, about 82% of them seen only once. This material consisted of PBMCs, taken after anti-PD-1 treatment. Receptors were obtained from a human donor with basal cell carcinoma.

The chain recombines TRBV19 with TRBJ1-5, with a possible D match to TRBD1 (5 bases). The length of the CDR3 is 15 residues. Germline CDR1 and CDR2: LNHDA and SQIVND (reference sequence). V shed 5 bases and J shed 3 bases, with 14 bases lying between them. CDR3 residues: CASSPGDLYNQPQHF. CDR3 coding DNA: TGTGCCAGTAGTCCCGGGGACCTATACAATCAGCCCCAGCATTTT.

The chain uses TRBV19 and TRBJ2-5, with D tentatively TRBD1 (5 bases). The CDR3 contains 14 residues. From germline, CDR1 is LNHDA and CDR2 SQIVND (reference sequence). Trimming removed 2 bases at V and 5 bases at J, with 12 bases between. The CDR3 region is CASSISQGMETQYF. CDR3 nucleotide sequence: TGTGCCAGTAGTATAAGTCAGGGTATGGAGACCCAGTACTTC. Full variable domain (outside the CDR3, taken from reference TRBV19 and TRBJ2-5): DGGITQSPKYLFRKEGQNVTLSCEQNLNHDAMYWYRQDPGQGLRLIYYSQIVNDFQKGDIAEGYSVSREKKESFPLTVTSAQKNPTAFYLCASSISQGMETQYFGPGTRLLVL.

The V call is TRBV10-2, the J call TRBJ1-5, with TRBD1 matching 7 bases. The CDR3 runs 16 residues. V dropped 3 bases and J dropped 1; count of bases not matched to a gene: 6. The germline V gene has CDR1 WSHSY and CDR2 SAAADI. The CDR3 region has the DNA TGCGCCAGCAGTGATAAACAGGGGACGAGCAATCAGCCCCAGCATTTT. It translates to CASSDKQGTSNQPQHF.

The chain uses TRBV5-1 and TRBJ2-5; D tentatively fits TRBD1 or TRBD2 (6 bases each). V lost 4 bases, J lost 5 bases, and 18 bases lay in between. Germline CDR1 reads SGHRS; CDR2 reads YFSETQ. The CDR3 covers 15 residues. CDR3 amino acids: CASSPVGGGYETQYF. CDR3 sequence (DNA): TGCGCCAGCAGCCCAGTCGGAGGGGGATACGAGACCCAGTACTTC.

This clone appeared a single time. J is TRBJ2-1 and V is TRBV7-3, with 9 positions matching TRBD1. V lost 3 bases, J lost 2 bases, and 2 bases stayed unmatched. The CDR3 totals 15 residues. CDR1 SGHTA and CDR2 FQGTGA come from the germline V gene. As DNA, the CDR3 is TGTGCCAGCAGCTTCCGACAGGGGGCCTACAATGAGCAGTTCTTC. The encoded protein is CASSFRQGAYNEQFF.

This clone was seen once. CDR3 protein: CASMSTGGTEAFF. The CDR3 DNA sequence: TGTGCCAGCATGTCCACAGGGGGCACTGAAGCTTTCTTT. This sequence joins TRBV6-5 and TRBJ1-1, with TRBD1 identical over 8 bases. This CDR3 region has 13 residues. V shed 7 bases and J 4 bases; nucleotides not matched to a gene: 5. Germline assignment: CDR1 MNHEY and CDR2 SVGAGI.

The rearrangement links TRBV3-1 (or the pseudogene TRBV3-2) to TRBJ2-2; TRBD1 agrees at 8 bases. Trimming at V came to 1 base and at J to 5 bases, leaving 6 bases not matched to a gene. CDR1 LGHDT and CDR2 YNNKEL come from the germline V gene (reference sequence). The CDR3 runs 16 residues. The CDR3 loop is CASSQVTGGNTGELFF. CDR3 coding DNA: TGTGCCAGCAGCCAAGTAACAGGGGGAAATACCGGGGAGCTGTTTTTT.

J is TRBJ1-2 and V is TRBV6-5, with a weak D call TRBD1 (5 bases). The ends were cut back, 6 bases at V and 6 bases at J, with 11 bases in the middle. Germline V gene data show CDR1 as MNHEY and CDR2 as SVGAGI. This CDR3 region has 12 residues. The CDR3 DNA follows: TGTGCCAGCAGCAGGGAGGGGAATGGCTACACCTTC. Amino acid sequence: CASSREGNGYTF.

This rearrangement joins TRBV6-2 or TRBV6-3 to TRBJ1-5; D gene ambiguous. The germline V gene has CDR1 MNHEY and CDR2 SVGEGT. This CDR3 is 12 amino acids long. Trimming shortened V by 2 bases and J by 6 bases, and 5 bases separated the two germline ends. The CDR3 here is CASSYGSQPQHF. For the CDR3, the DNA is TGTGCCAGCAGTTACGGGAGTCAGCCCCAGCATTTT.

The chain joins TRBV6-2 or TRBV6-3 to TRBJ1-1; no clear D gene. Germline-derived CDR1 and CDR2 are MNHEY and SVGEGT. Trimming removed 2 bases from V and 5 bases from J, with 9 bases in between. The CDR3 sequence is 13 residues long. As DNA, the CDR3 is TGTGCCAGCAGTTACGGGGTTTTGACTGAAGCTTTCTTT. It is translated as CASSYGVLTEAFF.

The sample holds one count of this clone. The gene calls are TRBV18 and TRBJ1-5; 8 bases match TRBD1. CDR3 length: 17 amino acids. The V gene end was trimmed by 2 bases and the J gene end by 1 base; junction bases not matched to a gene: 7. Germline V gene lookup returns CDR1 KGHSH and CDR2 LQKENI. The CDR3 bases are TGTGCCAGCTCACCAACTGGGACAGGCAGGAGCAATCAGCCCCAGCATTTT. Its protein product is CASSPTGTGRSNQPQHF.

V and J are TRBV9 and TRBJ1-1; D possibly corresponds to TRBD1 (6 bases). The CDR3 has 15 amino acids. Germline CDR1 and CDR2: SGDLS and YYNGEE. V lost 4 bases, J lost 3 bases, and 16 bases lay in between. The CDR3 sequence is CASSPDTDRYTEAFF. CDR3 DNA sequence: TGTGCCAGCAGCCCAGATACCGACAGGTACACTGAAGCTTTCTTT.

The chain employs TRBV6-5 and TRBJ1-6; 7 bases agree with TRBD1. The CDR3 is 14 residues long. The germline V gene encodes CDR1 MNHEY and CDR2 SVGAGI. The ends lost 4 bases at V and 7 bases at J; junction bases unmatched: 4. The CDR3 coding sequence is TGTGCCAGCAGTTCGACAGGGACGAATTCACCCCTCCACTTT. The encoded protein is CASSSTGTNSPLHF.

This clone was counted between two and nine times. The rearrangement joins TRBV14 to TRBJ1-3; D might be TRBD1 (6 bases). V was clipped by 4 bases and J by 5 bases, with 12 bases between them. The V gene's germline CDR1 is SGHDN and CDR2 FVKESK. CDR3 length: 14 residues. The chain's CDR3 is CASSRPDRRNTIYF. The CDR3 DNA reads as TGTGCCAGCAGCCGACCCGACAGGAGAAACACCATATATTTT.

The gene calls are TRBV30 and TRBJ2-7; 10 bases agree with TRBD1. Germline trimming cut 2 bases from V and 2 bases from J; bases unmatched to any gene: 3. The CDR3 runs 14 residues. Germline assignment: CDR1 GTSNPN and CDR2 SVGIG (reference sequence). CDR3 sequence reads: CAWSLGQGTYEQYF. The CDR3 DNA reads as TGTGCCTGGAGTTTGGGACAGGGGACCTACGAGCAGTACTTC.

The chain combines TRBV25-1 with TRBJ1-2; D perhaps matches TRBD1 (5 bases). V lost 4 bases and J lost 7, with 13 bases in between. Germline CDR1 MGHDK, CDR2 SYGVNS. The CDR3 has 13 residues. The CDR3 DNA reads TGTGCCAGCAGTGTTCAGGGATTGGGTGGCTACACCTTC. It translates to CASSVQGLGGYTF.

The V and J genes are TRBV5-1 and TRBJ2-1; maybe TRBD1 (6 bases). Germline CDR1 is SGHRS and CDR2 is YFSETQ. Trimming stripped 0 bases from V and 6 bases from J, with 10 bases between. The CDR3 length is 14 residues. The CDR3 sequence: CASSLDAGANEQFF. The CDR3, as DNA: TGCGCCAGCAGCTTGGACGCAGGGGCCAATGAGCAGTTCTTC.

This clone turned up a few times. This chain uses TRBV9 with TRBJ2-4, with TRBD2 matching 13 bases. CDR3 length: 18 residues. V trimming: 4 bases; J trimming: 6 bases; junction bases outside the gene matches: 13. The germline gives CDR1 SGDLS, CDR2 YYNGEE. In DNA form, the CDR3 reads TGTGCCAGCAGCACGTCTACTAGCGGGGGGGCCGGCGGAAACATTCAGTACTTC. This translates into CASSTSTSGGAGGNIQYF.